This TCR beta chain derives from a study of blood T cells in healthy people across ages. Study-wide results and caveats: Per-million-T-cell TCR beta diversity fell roughly linearly with age.

The CDR3 extends over 14 amino acids. With 1 base removed from V and 0 bases from J, the gap between germline ends came to 9 bases. CDR1 and CDR2 (germline): DFQATT, SNEGSKA (reference sequence). Primed by a sample-barcoded 5' primer and a J-beta primer mix, a second PCR proceeded for roughly 7 to 12 cycles. Every cDNA was tagged by a template-switch adaptor with 12 random nucleotides. In TCRdb, the 5' RACE reads were re-called with MiXCR into one record per CDR3 protein. The profile shows about 830,000 distinct CDR3 sequences, around 62% of them singletons. As for this clonotype: What it binds is not known.

This receptor was identified in a man aged 30 to 45 in good health. The rearrangement links TRBV20-1 to TRBJ2-5; D remains ambiguous. The sample comprised blood. CDR3 in amino acids: CSARVSANQETQYF. In nucleotides, the CDR3 is TGCAGTGCTAGAGTATCAGCAAACCAAGAGACCCAGTACTTC.